The 15 T cell receptor beta chains given below trace back to one sample, sequenced in a study of technical replicates of blood from several donors. Produced via immunoSEQ multiplex PCR; TCRdb's table is partial and in-frame only. The data hold about 50,000 clones, with about 96% observed a single time. Sequencing used T cells isolated from PBMCs. The receptors were sampled from a human donor in good health.

The chain couples TRBV18 to TRBJ2-1; 7 nucleotides align to TRBD2. This CDR3 contains 18 residues. CDR1 is KGHSH, CDR2 LQKENI, per germline. V gave up 0 bases and J gave up 3 bases; unmatched junction bases: 11. The CDR3 here is CASSPPGTNRGIYNEQFF. The CDR3 DNA sequence: TGTGCCAGCTCACCACCCGGGACTAATCGGGGCATCTACAATGAGCAGTTCTTC.

This clone was detected only once. This chain links TRBV15 with TRBJ1-4; D is unresolved. Germline V gene data show CDR1 as LNHNV and CDR2 as YYDKDF (reference sequence). V gave up 0 bases and J gave up 7 bases, with 6 bases separating them. The CDR3 has 13 amino acids. The CDR3 sequence: CATSRERGEKLFF. The CDR3 DNA reads as TGTGCCACCAGCAGAGAGCGGGGTGAAAAACTGTTTTTT. Full variable domain (missing parts from reference TRBV15 and TRBJ1-4): DAMVIQNPRYQVTQFGKPVTLSCSQTLNHNVMYWYQQKSSQAPKLLFHYYDKDFNNEADTPDNFQSRRPNTSFCFLDIRSPGLGDTAMYLCATSRERGEKLFFGSGTQLSVL.

The gene calls are TRBV27 and TRBJ1-1, with 10 bases lining up with TRBD1. This CDR3 region has 15 residues. CDR1 is MNHEY and CDR2 is SMNVEV in the germline V gene (reference sequence). With V trimmed by 2 bases and J by 4 bases, 4 bases remained unmatched. CDR3 sequence (DNA): TGTGCCAGCAGTTTAGGGGACAGGGGAATCACTGAAGCTTTCTTT. Its translation is CASSLGDRGITEAFF.

The V call is TRBV30, the J call TRBJ2-4; 8 bases line up with TRBD2. After removal of 3 bases from V and 5 bases from J, the junction contained 6 bases not matched to a gene. The CDR3 consists of 14 residues. From germline, CDR1 is GTSNPN and CDR2 SVGIG (reference sequence). CDR3 sequence (DNA): TGTGCCTGGAGCCTTCCGGGACTAGAAAACATTCAGTACTTC. Its protein is CAWSLPGLENIQYF.

This chain connects TRBV5-6 to TRBJ2-2; 8 nucleotides align to TRBD1. Germline CDR1 reads SGHDT; CDR2 reads YYEEEE. The junction had 5 bases not matched to a gene; V was cut back by 6 bases and J by 4 bases. This CDR3 is built from 14 residues. CDR3 sequence (DNA): TGTGCCAGCATCCGGACAGGGACCACCGGGGAGCTGTTTTTT. This codes for CASIRTGTTGELFF. Using reference TRBV5-6 and TRBJ2-2 for the parts outside the CDR3, the full variable domain is DAGVTQSPTHLIKTRGQQVTLRCSPKSGHDTVSWYQQALGQGPQFIFQYYEEEERQRGNFPDRFSGHQFPNYSSELNVNALLLGDSALYLCASIRTGTTGELFFGEGSRLTVL.

Details on this clone: The same CDR3 is also encoded by other DNA sequences in this sample. This chain links TRBV27 with TRBJ2-7, with unresolved D. Between the trimmed V and J ends, which lost 6 bases and 1 base, there was a span of 4 bases. Germline V lookup: CDR1 MNHEY, CDR2 SMNVEV (reference sequence). CDR3 size: 11 residues. The CDR3 region is CASRSSYEQYF. The CDR3 DNA sequence: TGTGCCAGCAGGAGTTCCTACGAGCAGTACTTC.

The chain joins TRBV5-1 to TRBJ1-2; weak D call: TRBD1 (6 bases). The CDR3 contains 14 residues. Germline values: CDR1 SGHRS, CDR2 YFSETQ. V was trimmed by 1 base and J by 2 bases, leaving 9 bases between them. CDR3 DNA: TGCGCCAGCAGCTTGCAGGACAGCAACTATGGCTACACCTTC. This translates into CASSLQDSNYGYTF.

The chain joins TRBV11-2 to TRBJ2-3; no clear D. CDR1 is SGHAT, CDR2 FQNNGV, per germline. V was shortened by 5 bases and J by 3 bases, with 3 bases between the two germline ends. This CDR3 has 11 amino acids. The CDR3 nucleotides read TGTGCCAGCAGCCGGACAGATACGCAGTATTTT. As protein: CASSRTDTQYF. The full variable domain, rest sourced from reference TRBV11-2 and TRBJ2-3, is EAGVAQSPRYKIIEKRQSVAFWCNPISGHATLYWYQQILGQGPKLLIQFQNNGVVDDSQLPKDRFSAERLKGVDSTLKIQPAKLEDSAVYLCASSRTDTQYFGPGTRLTVL.

The chain recombines TRBV6-1 with TRBJ2-7; 7 nucleotides match TRBD1. Germline V lookup: CDR1 MNHNS, CDR2 SASEGT. J lost 6 bases, V lost 5 bases, and 10 bases had no gene match. The CDR3 has 14 amino acids. The CDR3 region is CASSPQDRVGEQYF. The CDR3 DNA reads as TGTGCCAGCAGTCCCCAAGACAGGGTTGGCGAGCAGTACTTC.

The genes are TRBV2 and TRBJ1-3; D is perhaps TRBD1 (6 bases). With 6 bases removed from V and 2 bases from J, the gap between germline ends came to 14 bases. The length of the CDR3 is 15 residues. Looked up from germline, CDR1 is SNHLY and CDR2 is FYNNEI. The CDR3 nucleotides read TGTGCCAGCAGGGACTCCAGGGGACCTGGAAACACCATATATTTT. Protein: CASRDSRGPGNTIYF.

V usage is TRBV4-3 and J usage is TRBJ2-7; D remains ambiguous. The CDR3 sequence is 16 residues long. Per germline, CDR1 LGHNA and CDR2 YSLEER. Trimming took 0 bases from V and 3 from J, leaving 15 bases between them. CDR3 nucleotide sequence: TGCGCCAGCAGCCAAGAGAATAGCCTTCAACTCTACGAGCAGTACTTC. It codes for CASSQENSLQLYEQYF.

This chain connects TRBV7-8 to TRBJ2-1; TRBD2 agrees at 11 bases. CDR1 is SGHVS and CDR2 is FQNEAQ in the germline V gene. The V gene end was trimmed by 1 base and the J gene end by 4 bases; junction bases not matched to a gene: 0. The CDR3 is 15 amino acids. The CDR3 is CASSLGLAGYNEQFF. CDR3 bases: TGTGCCAGCAGCTTAGGACTAGCGGGGTACAATGAGCAGTTCTTC.

V is TRBV29-1 and J is TRBJ2-7; 12 bases are a match to TRBD2. The V segment lost 4 bases and the J segment 5 bases; nucleotides outside the gene matches: 0. Germline V CDR1 and CDR2: SQVTM, ANQGSEA. This CDR3 has 12 amino acids. DNA of the CDR3: TGCAGCGTTGGGACTAGCGGGAACGAGCAGTACTTC. Translation gives CSVGTSGNEQYF.

The gene calls are TRBV5-1 and TRBJ1-1; a weak D match, TRBD1 (6 bases). The CDR3 is 13 amino acids. The V gene's germline CDR1 is SGHRS and CDR2 YFSETQ. The V and J ends lost 1 base and 5 bases respectively, with 9 bases between them. The CDR3 nucleotides read TGCGCCAGCAGCTTGACAGGGAATACTGAAGCTTTCTTT. Its translation: CASSLTGNTEAFF.

CDR3 sequence (DNA): TGCAGTGTGGCGGAAACAGATACGCAGTATTTT. Translating it yields CSVAETDTQYF. The rearrangement links TRBV20-1 to TRBJ2-3; D gene uncertain. The CDR3 length is 11 residues. Germline V gives CDR1 DFQATT, CDR2 SNEGSKA (reference sequence). Trimming shortened V by 7 bases and J by 3 bases, and 8 bases separated the two germline ends.